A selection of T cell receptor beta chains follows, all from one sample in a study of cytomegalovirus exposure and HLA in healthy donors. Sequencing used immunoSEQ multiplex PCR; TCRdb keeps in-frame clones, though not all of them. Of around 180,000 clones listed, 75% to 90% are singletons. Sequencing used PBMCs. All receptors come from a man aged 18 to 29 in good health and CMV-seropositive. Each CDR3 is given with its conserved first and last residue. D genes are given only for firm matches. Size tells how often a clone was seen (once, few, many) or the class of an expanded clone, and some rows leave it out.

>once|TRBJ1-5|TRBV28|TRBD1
CASSRTGPSNQPQHF
TGTGCCAGCAGTCGGACAGGGCCCAGCAATCAGCCCCAGCATTTT
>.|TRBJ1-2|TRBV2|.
CASSGPEETATTFDYGYTF
TGTGCCAGCAGTGGGCCCGAGGAGACAGCCACAACTTTTGATTATGGCTACACCTTC
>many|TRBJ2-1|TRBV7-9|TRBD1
CASSTRDRGEAEQFF
TGTGCCAGCAGCACCCGGGACAGGGGAGAGGCTGAGCAGTTCTTC
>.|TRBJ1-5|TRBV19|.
CASSIDKARQPQHF
TGTGCCAGTAGTATAGATAAGGCGAGGCAGCCCCAGCATTTT
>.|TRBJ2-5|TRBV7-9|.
CASSPLGAPETQYF
TGTGCCAGCAGCCCCCTTGGGGCTCCCGAGACCCAGTACTTC
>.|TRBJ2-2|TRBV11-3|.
CASSLTGELFF
TGTGCCAGCAGCCTAACCGGGGAGCTGTTTTTT
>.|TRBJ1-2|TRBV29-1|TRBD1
CSVEPTGVAGYTF
TGCAGCGTTGAACCTACAGGGGTGGCTGGCTACACCTTC
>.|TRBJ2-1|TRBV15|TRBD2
CATSTPPAGHAAGPSYNEQFF
TGTGCCACCAGCACACCCCCCGCCGGGCACGCAGCGGGACCCTCCTACAATGAGCAGTTCTTC
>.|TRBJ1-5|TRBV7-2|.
CASSSQWGGQPQHF
TGTGCCAGCAGCTCCCAGTGGGGGGGTCAGCCCCAGCATTTT
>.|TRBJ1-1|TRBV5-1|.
CASSARQENTEAFF
TGCGCCAGCAGCGCCAGACAGGAGAACACTGAAGCTTTCTTT
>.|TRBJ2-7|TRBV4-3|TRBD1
CASSQVRGQAYEQYF
TGCGCCAGCAGCCAAGTGCGAGGACAGGCTTACGAGCAGTACTTC
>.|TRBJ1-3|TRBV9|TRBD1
CASSVGTGSGNTIYF
TGTGCCAGCAGCGTAGGGACAGGCTCTGGAAACACCATATATTTT
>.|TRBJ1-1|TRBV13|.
CASTLPVSKGAGTEAFF
TGTGCCAGCACCCTCCCGGTCAGTAAGGGAGCGGGCACTGAAGCTTTCTTT
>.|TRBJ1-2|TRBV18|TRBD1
CASSPNPGTGNYGYTF
TGTGCCAGCTCACCAAACCCGGGGACAGGGAACTATGGCTACACCTTC
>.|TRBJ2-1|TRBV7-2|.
CASSPRRGEQFF
TGTGCCAGCAGCCCCCGGAGGGGCGAGCAGTTCTTC